This TCR beta chain was sequenced in a study of blood T cell repertoires in COVID-19. Whole-study context: Sample material is recorded as cDNA or gDNA derived from T cells, B-cell-depleted T cells, or PBMCs.

Original methodology: It was from reference gene primer amplification that nucleated cell counts were estimated. Clones were sequenced by immunoSEQ multiplex PCR, and TCRdb holds only the in-frame ones, with some missing. The D gene and trimming were derived from the DNA, and the V and J assignments and clone size from that table. The sample records 100,000 to 150,000 clones, around 80% being singletons. The receptor was isolated from a woman aged 50 to 60 with acute or convalescent COVID-19. Sequencing was performed on peripheral blood.

This CDR3 is CASKAGITGELFF. CDR3 sequence (DNA): TGTGCCAGCAAAGCAGGGATTACCGGGGAGCTGTTTTTT. The gene calls are TRBV27 and TRBJ2-2; the D gene is possibly TRBD1 (5 bases). Looked up from germline, CDR1 is MNHEY and CDR2 is SMNVEV (reference sequence). Trimming took off 7 bases at V and 5 bases at J, with 11 bases between the two ends. The CDR3 consists of 13 residues.